A single sample gave rise to the 18 T cell receptor beta chains below, sequenced in a study of T cells in Graves' hyperthyroidism and ophthalmopathy. Amplification targeted TCR beta CDR3 regions from RNA transcripts. Researchers ran a first-round RT-PCR on the TCR CDR3 using the HTBI primer set. MiXCR was run by TCRdb on the multiplex PCR reads, yielding one entry per CDR3 protein. The sample yields around 400,000 distinct CDR3 sequences, about 13% seen once. Sequenced: blood. These receptors all stem from a woman younger than 30 with Graves' hyperthyroidism.

The genes are TRBV6-2 or TRBV6-3 and TRBJ2-1; 8 bases map to TRBD2. The CDR3 length is 14 residues. The J segment lost 6 bases and the V segment lost 4 bases, leaving 5 bases of the junction unmatched. In germline, CDR1 is MNHEY, CDR2 SVGEGT. The DNA for the CDR3 is TGTGCCAGCAGTTTATTAGCGGGATCCAATGAGCAGTTCTTC. It encodes CASSLLAGSNEQFF.

This clonotype was detected many times. The chain uses TRBV10-2 and TRBJ1-1; D unresolved. This CDR3 has 13 residues. Trimming removed 2 bases from V and 5 bases from J, with 9 bases in between. Germline V gene data show CDR1 as WSHSY and CDR2 as SAAADI. This CDR3 is CASSEQTGTEAFF. Here the CDR3 DNA reads TGCGCCAGCAGTGAGCAGACCGGGACTGAAGCTTTCTTT.

The chain links TRBV6-1 to TRBJ1-3; TRBD1 might be the D (6 bases). Trimming pared 6 bases from V and 0 bases from J, leaving 12 bases between. CDR1 MNHNS and CDR2 SASEGT come from the germline V gene. There are 15 residues in the CDR3. CDR3 region: CASRQGTLSGNTIYF. CDR3 bases: TGTGCCAGCAGACAGGGTACCCTCTCTGGAAACACCATATATTTT.

The V gene is TRBV20-1, the J gene TRBJ2-1; 10 nucleotides agree with TRBD2. Matching the DNA end better, TRBJ2-7 makes the J call doubtful. Looked up from germline, CDR1 is DFQATT and CDR2 is SNEGSKA (reference sequence). The CDR3 spans 15 residues. The DNA for the CDR3 is TGCAGTGCTAGAGATCGACTAGCGGGTTACAATGAGCAGTACTTC. It yields the protein CSARDRLAGYNEQYF.

This sequence joins TRBV2 and TRBJ2-1; D might be TRBD1 (5 bases). Looked up from germline, CDR1 is SNHLY and CDR2 is FYNNEI. The CDR3 has 14 residues. V dropped 4 bases and J dropped 7 bases, with 14 bases sitting between them. CDR3 nucleotides: TGTGCCAGCAGTGCCAAGCAGGGTGGGAATGAGCAGTTCTTC. It encodes CASSAKQGGNEQFF.

This clonotype was counted many times. The genes are TRBV5-5 and TRBJ1-1, with a possible D match to TRBD1 (6 bases). The CDR3 consists of 15 residues. Germline values: CDR1 SGHKS, CDR2 YYEKEE (reference sequence). Trimming shortened V by 3 bases and J by 4 bases, and 16 bases separated the two germline ends. CDR3 loop: CASSWTSGAGTEAFF. CDR3 DNA sequence: TGTGCCAGCAGCTGGACCTCAGGGGCGGGCACTGAAGCTTTCTTT.

The V call is TRBV29-1, the J call TRBJ2-3; TRBD1 aligns across 9 bases. The CDR3 spans 16 residues. V shed 7 bases, J shed 6 bases, and the junction held 17 bases outside the gene matches. Germline loops: CDR1 SQVTM, CDR2 ANQGSEA. DNA of the CDR3: TGCAGCGCCCGTCCAGGACAGGGGAGGGTATCGGATACGCAGTATTTT. This codes for CSARPGQGRVSDTQYF.

This clonotype was observed many times. The chain uses TRBV7-8 and TRBJ2-1, with TRBD2 identical over 9 bases. CDR1 is SGHVS, CDR2 FQNEAQ, per germline. The V gene end was trimmed by 3 bases and the J gene end by 5 bases; junction bases not matched to a gene: 5. The CDR3 sequence is 15 residues long. The CDR3 reads CASSFSSGNNNEQFF. The CDR3, as DNA: TGTGCCAGCAGCTTTTCTAGCGGGAATAACAATGAGCAGTTCTTC.

Many counts were recorded for this clonotype. The V call is TRBV20-1, the J call TRBJ2-7; D might be TRBD2 (5 bases). Germline CDR1 DFQATT, CDR2 SNEGSKA (reference sequence). CDR3 size: 13 residues. Trimming shortened V by 0 bases and J by 5 bases, and 11 bases separated the two germline ends. The CDR3 DNA reads as TGCAGTGCTAGAGATCTCGAGGGCCACGAGCAGTACTTC. It specifies CSARDLEGHEQYF.

This clonotype was seen ten or more times. This chain connects TRBV7-4 to TRBJ1-1; no clear D gene. The length of the CDR3 is 14 residues. V was cut by 2 bases and J by 13 bases, with 20 bases left in between. Germline values: CDR1 SGHVT, CDR2 SQSDAQ. The DNA for the CDR3 is TGTGCCAGCAGCTTACGGACGGCAGGACTGAAGCTTTTCTTT. Amino acid sequence: CASSLRTAGLKLFF.

This clonotype was detected ten times or more. V usage is TRBV12-3 or TRBV12-4 and J usage is TRBJ2-2; the match to TRBD2 covers 7 bases. The CDR3 runs 12 residues. V lost 7 bases to trimming and J lost 6 bases; unmatched junction nucleotides: 2. The CDR3 region is CASTGLAGELFF. The CDR3 coding sequence is TGTGCCAGCACCGGACTAGCCGGGGAGCTGTTTTTT.

There are many counts of this clonotype. The chain has TRBV30 and TRBJ1-5; tentatively, D is TRBD1 (5 bases). Germline-derived CDR1 and CDR2 are GTSNPN and SVGIG (reference sequence). The length of the CDR3 is 16 residues. V shed 2 bases and J shed 1 base, with 15 bases lying between them. CDR3 sequence: CAWSPVGGGSNQPQHF. CDR3 nucleotides: TGTGCCTGGAGTCCTGTCGGTGGGGGAAGCAATCAGCCCCAGCATTTT. Supplemented by reference TRBV30 and TRBJ1-5, the full variable domain reads SQTIHQWPATLVQPVGSPLSLECTVEGTSNPNLYWYRQAAGRGLQLLFYSVGIGQISSEVPQNLSASRPQDRQFILSSKKLLLSDSGFYLCAWSPVGGGSNQPQHFGDGTRLSIL.

This chain connects TRBV12-3 or TRBV12-4 to TRBJ2-7; D might be TRBD1 (7 bases). This CDR3 comprises 15 residues. Between the trimmed V and J ends, which lost 6 bases and 0 bases, there was a span of 15 bases. CDR3 nucleotides: TGTGCCAGCAGCCCCGGGGGACAGACCTCCTACGAGCAGTACTTC. Protein sequence: CASSPGGQTSYEQYF.

Worth noting for this clonotype: A read error may be the cause here, since a much bigger clone is one base away. This chain links TRBV6-1 with TRBJ2-1; TRBD2 might be the D (7 bases). Germline loops: CDR1 MNHNS, CDR2 SASEGT. This CDR3 contains 16 residues. DNA for the CDR3: TGTGCCAGCAGTGAAGCAGGGGGGGCTACCTACAATGAGCAGTGCTTC. It encodes CASSEAGGATYNEQCF.

In this sample, this clonotype turned up many times. The chain uses TRBV6-1 and TRBJ2-5; D is possibly TRBD1 (6 bases). Trimming took off 6 bases at V and 4 bases at J, with 12 bases between the two ends. The CDR3 has 13 amino acids. Germline assignment: CDR1 MNHNS and CDR2 SASEGT. CDR3 sequence: CASRQTGGETQYF. The CDR3 DNA reads TGTGCCAGCAGGCAGACAGGCGGAGAGACCCAGTACTTC.

The chain combines TRBV11-3 with TRBJ2-1, with 8 bases lining up with TRBD1. This CDR3 region has 15 residues. The V gene end was trimmed by 1 base and the J gene end by 5 bases; junction bases not matched to a gene: 4. Germline loops: CDR1 SGHNT, CDR2 YENEEA. CDR3 nucleotide sequence: TGTGCCAGCAGCTTAGGTGGGGGACAGGACAATGAGCAGTTCTTC. This gives the protein CASSLGGGQDNEQFF.

This clonotype has ten or more counts. This CDR3 reads CASRPGSGRNEQFF. The CDR3 nucleotides are TGTGCCAGCAGGCCAGGGAGCGGGAGAAATGAGCAGTTCTTC. The chain has TRBV12-3 or TRBV12-4 and TRBJ2-1; 8 positions agree with TRBD2. This CDR3 is built from 14 residues. The junction had 8 bases not matched to a gene; V was cut back by 6 bases and J by 7 bases.

At least ten counts were recorded for this clonotype. V is TRBV20-1 and J is TRBJ1-1; no definite D call. CDR1 is DFQATT and CDR2 is SNEGSKA in the germline V gene (reference sequence). The CDR3 has 12 amino acids. V was clipped by 3 bases and J by 4 bases, with 9 bases between them. CDR3 loop: CSASETLTEAFF. CDR3 bases: TGCAGTGCTAGTGAAACGCTCACTGAAGCTTTCTTT.